Each of the 28 T cell receptor beta chains below was sequenced from the same sample in a study of long-term antiretroviral therapy in people with HIV. The assay used was immunoSEQ (version v3.0), run at survey level. TCRdb keeps only in-frame clones here, not all; method: immunoSEQ multiplex PCR. The table includes about 30,000 clones, around 90% detected once. Material: unsorted PBMCs, obtained 5.2 years after starting antiretroviral therapy. Receptor source: a woman between 35 and 50 years old with HIV.

The chain carries TRBV15 and TRBJ2-7, with TRBD1 identical over 9 bases. V shed 0 bases, J shed 3 bases, and the junction held 6 bases outside the gene matches. The CDR3 runs to 16 residues. CDR1 and CDR2 from the germline V gene are LNHNV and YYDKDF (reference sequence). The CDR3 sequence is CATSRDGGTGSYEQYF. CDR3 sequence (DNA): TGTGCCACCAGCAGAGATGGTGGGACAGGGAGCTACGAGCAGTACTTC. The complete variable domain, with remaining parts taken from reference TRBV15 and TRBJ2-7, reads DAMVIQNPRYQVTQFGKPVTLSCSQTLNHNVMYWYQQKSSQAPKLLFHYYDKDFNNEADTPDNFQSRRPNTSFCFLDIRSPGLGDTAMYLCATSRDGGTGSYEQYFGPGTRLTVT.

The chain couples TRBV4-1 to TRBJ2-1; D is uncertain. The ends were cut back, 1 base at V and 6 bases at J, with 10 bases in the middle. CDR1 is MGHRA and CDR2 is YSYEKL in the germline V gene. This CDR3 region has 14 residues. CDR3 sequence (DNA): TGCGCCAGCAGCCAAGGGCCCCTTATCAATGAGCAGTTCTTC. It encodes CASSQGPLINEQFF.

CDR3 sequence: CASSFTGEGHGYTF. The DNA for the CDR3 is TGTGCCAGCAGCTTCACAGGTGAAGGGCATGGCTACACCTTC. The chain links TRBV5-5 to TRBJ1-2, with a tentative D call TRBD1 (5 bases). The V gene lost 2 bases and the J gene lost 6 bases, with 14 bases spanning the gap. Looked up from germline, CDR1 is SGHKS and CDR2 is YYEKEE (reference sequence). The CDR3 sequence is 14 residues long.

The V call is TRBV2, the J call TRBJ2-2; TRBD2 matches at 13 bases. This CDR3 is built from 17 residues. Trimming removed 5 bases from V and 7 bases from J; junction bases left unmatched: 10. CDR1 and CDR2 from the germline V gene are SNHLY and FYNNEI. The CDR3: CASSKPTSGGAVGELFF. The CDR3 coding sequence is TGTGCCAGCAGTAAACCTACTAGCGGGGGGGCGGTCGGGGAGCTGTTTTTT. Looking up the rest from reference TRBV2 and TRBJ2-2 gives the full variable domain: EPEVTQTPSHQVTQMGQEVILRCVPISNHLYFYWYRQILGQKVEFLVSFYNNEISEKSEIFDDQFSVERPDGSNFTLKIRSTKLEDSAMYFCASSKPTSGGAVGELFFGEGSRLTVL.

The rearrangement links TRBV11-2 to TRBJ1-5; TRBD1 agrees at 7 bases. V gave up 3 bases and J gave up 0 bases; unmatched junction bases: 5. Germline lookup yields CDR1 SGHAT and CDR2 FQNNGV. The CDR3 consists of 16 residues. This chain's CDR3 is CASSLGRDSSNQPQHF. CDR3 bases: TGTGCCAGCAGCTTGGGTCGGGACAGTAGCAATCAGCCCCAGCATTTT. The full variable domain, rest sourced from reference TRBV11-2 and TRBJ1-5, is EAGVAQSPRYKIIEKRQSVAFWCNPISGHATLYWYQQILGQGPKLLIQFQNNGVVDDSQLPKDRFSAERLKGVDSTLKIQPAKLEDSAVYLCASSLGRDSSNQPQHFGDGTRLSIL.

The gene calls are TRBV11-3 and TRBJ1-4; D may be TRBD1 (5 bases). CDR3 size: 14 residues. V was clipped by 5 bases and J by 7 bases, with 14 bases between them. Germline assignment: CDR1 SGHNT and CDR2 YENEEA. The CDR3 reads CASSPREGSEKLFF. The CDR3 DNA reads TGTGCCAGCAGCCCCCGGGAGGGGAGTGAAAAACTGTTTTTT.

This clone was seen only a few times. The rearrangement uses TRBV7-9 and TRBJ1-2, with TRBD1 as a possible D gene (5 bases). Between the trimmed V and J ends, which lost 0 bases and 6 bases, there was a span of 14 bases. The germline gives CDR1 SEHNR, CDR2 FQNEAQ (reference sequence). This CDR3 has 15 amino acids. This CDR3 is CASSLAGFRDDGYTF. In nucleotides, the CDR3 is TGTGCCAGCAGCTTAGCGGGGTTCAGGGATGATGGCTACACCTTC.

The chain links TRBV18 to TRBJ2-7; the match to TRBD1 covers 7 bases. V was pared by 3 bases and J by 3 bases, with 8 bases of the junction left unmatched. The germline V gene encodes CDR1 KGHSH and CDR2 LQKENI. The CDR3 runs to 15 residues. For the CDR3, the DNA is TGTGCCAGCTCACCGGGCGGACAGGAGTACTACGAGCAGTACTTC. It encodes CASSPGGQEYYEQYF. The entire variable domain, with the rest obtained from reference TRBV18 and TRBJ2-7, is as follows: NAGVMQNPRHLVRRRGQEARLRCSPMKGHSHVYWYRQLPEEGLKFMVYLQKENIIDESGMPKERFSAEFPKEGPSILRIQQVVRGDSAAYFCASSPGGQEYYEQYFGPGTRLTVT.

There are a few counts of this clone. The chain employs TRBV10-1 and TRBJ2-3; TRBD1 might be the D (6 bases). CDR3 length equals 14 residues. Germline loops: CDR1 WNHNN, CDR2 SYGVQD (reference sequence). V was shortened by 2 bases and J by 2 bases, with 8 bases between the two germline ends. The CDR3 reads CASSEGGVTDTQYF. In DNA, the CDR3 is TGCGCCAGCAGTGAGGGGGGCGTCACAGATACGCAGTATTTT.

The chain combines TRBV6-5 with TRBJ1-2; the D gene is possibly TRBD1 (5 bases). The germline gives CDR1 MNHEY, CDR2 SVGAGI. Trimming took off 7 bases at V and 8 bases at J, with 17 bases between the two ends. This CDR3 is 13 amino acids long. Here the CDR3 DNA reads TGTGCCAGCACCCTATTATCAGGGACCGGCTACACCTTC. Protein sequence: CASTLLSGTGYTF.

The rearrangement uses TRBV10-3 and TRBJ1-1; maybe TRBD1 (5 bases). The CDR3 consists of 13 residues. From germline, CDR1 is ENHRY and CDR2 SYGVKD. V was trimmed by 5 bases and J by 4 bases, leaving 11 bases between them. The CDR3 loop is CAISSGGGTEAFF. The CDR3 nucleotides are TGTGCCATCAGTTCTGGGGGGGGCACTGAAGCTTTCTTT.

The rearrangement links TRBV13 to TRBJ2-1, with 8 bases lining up with TRBD2. Germline V gene lookup returns CDR1 PRHDT and CDR2 FYEKMQ (reference sequence). The CDR3 covers 15 residues. The ends lost 5 bases at V and 6 bases at J; junction bases unmatched: 9. DNA of the CDR3: TGTGCCAGCAGCGGCGAGCGGGAGCATCTCAATGAGCAGTTCTTC. Its translation is CASSGEREHLNEQFF.

The gene calls are TRBV6-5 and TRBJ2-3, with D tentatively TRBD1 (6 bases). Per germline, CDR1 MNHEY and CDR2 SVGAGI. This CDR3 is built from 15 residues. Between the trimmed V and J ends, which lost 0 bases and 5 bases, there was a span of 12 bases. CDR3 sequence reads: CASSYSDVRGDTQYF. As DNA, the CDR3 is TGTGCCAGCAGTTACTCGGACGTCAGGGGAGATACGCAGTATTTT.

The V call is TRBV7-6, the J call TRBJ2-5; possible D gene TRBD2, 5 bases. Trimming cost V 1 base and J 4 bases, with 13 bases left between them. CDR1 is SGHVS, CDR2 FNYEAQ, per germline. The CDR3 loop spans 15 amino acids. CDR3 protein: CASSLGPEGTETQYF. CDR3 coding DNA: TGTGCCAGCAGCTTAGGGCCCGAGGGCACAGAGACCCAGTACTTC.

The table lists this clone with a count of one. CDR3 sequence reads: CASSSRRGHEQFF. CDR3 coding DNA: TGTGCCAGTAGCTCCCGCAGGGGTCATGAGCAGTTCTTC. The chain couples TRBV19 to TRBJ2-1, with a tentative D call TRBD1 (6 bases). The V end was cut by 6 bases, the J end by 8 bases, with 14 bases between. The CDR3 runs 13 residues. The V gene's germline CDR1 is LNHDA and CDR2 SQIVND (reference sequence). The full variable domain, completed using reference TRBV19 and TRBJ2-1, is DGGITQSPKYLFRKEGQNVTLSCEQNLNHDAMYWYRQDPGQGLRLIYYSQIVNDFQKGDIAEGYSVSREKKESFPLTVTSAQKNPTAFYLCASSSRRGHEQFFGPGTRLTVL.

This chain joins TRBV6-1 and TRBJ1-1; D is undetermined. This CDR3 region has 12 residues. Per the germline V gene, CDR1 is MNHNS and CDR2 is SASEGT. The germline V and J ends were trimmed by 6 bases and 8 bases, with 13 bases remaining between them. The CDR3 region is CASRRIGSEAFF. The CDR3 region has the DNA TGTGCCAGCAGGAGGATCGGGTCGGAAGCTTTCTTT.

The chain uses TRBV27 and TRBJ1-4; D is unresolved. The V and J ends lost 2 bases and 8 bases respectively, with 9 bases between them. This CDR3 is built from 13 residues. The germline gives CDR1 MNHEY, CDR2 SMNVEV (reference sequence). CDR3 DNA sequence: TGTGCCAGCAGTTTAGGGCGAAAGGAAAAACTGTTTTTT. It is translated as CASSLGRKEKLFF.

The CDR3 nucleotides are TGTGCCTGGAGTCCGCGGTCCGGGCCCCCTACTGAAGCTTTCTTT. Its translation: CAWSPRSGPPTEAFF. The chain carries TRBV30 and TRBJ1-1, with D unresolved. Germline V gives CDR1 GTSNPN, CDR2 SVGIG (reference sequence). This CDR3 contains 15 residues. V lost 2 bases and J 5 bases, leaving 18 bases between the germline ends.

This chain joins TRBV5-6 and TRBJ2-2, with TRBD2 identical over 8 bases. Germline V gives CDR1 SGHDT, CDR2 YYEEEE. V lost 4 bases to trimming and J lost 7 bases; unmatched junction nucleotides: 12. The CDR3 contains 16 residues. The CDR3 nucleotides read TGTGCCAGCAGCCACAGCGACGGGAGGGCCTTCGGGGAGCTGTTTTTT. It encodes CASSHSDGRAFGELFF.

This rearrangement joins TRBV2 to TRBJ2-5; TRBD2 is a possible D gene (7 bases). Trimming took 2 bases from V and 1 from J, leaving 14 bases between them. Germline CDR1 is SNHLY and CDR2 is FYNNEI. The CDR3 sequence is 16 residues long. The CDR3 DNA reads TGTGCCAGCAGTGAAATTGAGGGGGGGAGCCAAGAGACCCAGTACTTC. This codes for CASSEIEGGSQETQYF. Complete variable domain (other parts from reference TRBV2 and TRBJ2-5): EPEVTQTPSHQVTQMGQEVILRCVPISNHLYFYWYRQILGQKVEFLVSFYNNEISEKSEIFDDQFSVERPDGSNFTLKIRSTKLEDSAMYFCASSEIEGGSQETQYFGPGTRLLVL.

V gene TRBV29-1 combines with J gene TRBJ2-1, with TRBD2 matching over 8 bases. Germline CDR1 is SQVTM and CDR2 is ANQGSEA. The CDR3 is 13 amino acids. J was trimmed by 9 bases and V by 7 bases; bases with no gene match: 11. CDR3 amino acids: CSAPLTSEGEQFF. The CDR3 DNA is TGCAGCGCCCCCCTGACTAGCGAGGGTGAGCAGTTCTTC.

CDR3 loop: CASSKTGRGNQPQHF. The CDR3 region has the DNA TGTGCCAGCAGTAAGACAGGGAGAGGCAATCAGCCCCAGCATTTT. This chain uses TRBV27 with TRBJ1-5; TRBD1 agrees at 7 bases. V gave up 5 bases and J gave up 2 bases; unmatched junction bases: 6. The V gene's germline CDR1 is MNHEY and CDR2 SMNVEV (reference sequence). The CDR3 length is 15 residues.

V is TRBV7-2 and J is TRBJ1-2; D not certain. V was pared by 5 bases and J by 5 bases, with 12 bases between. The V gene's germline CDR1 is SGHTA and CDR2 FQGNSA. This CDR3 has 13 residues. The chain's CDR3 is CASSPTQSYGYTF. Here the CDR3 DNA reads TGTGCCAGCAGCCCGACCCAGTCTTATGGCTACACCTTC.

This clone was detected only a few times. The gene calls are TRBV6-5 and TRBJ1-1; D unresolved. The CDR3 loop spans 12 amino acids. Germline V gene data show CDR1 as MNHEY and CDR2 as SVGAGI. V lost 0 bases and J 10 bases, leaving 9 bases between the germline ends. The CDR3 DNA is TGTGCCAGCAGTTACTCTGGGTTGGCAGCTTTCTTT. As protein: CASSYSGLAAFF.

V gene TRBV10-2 combines with J gene TRBJ2-2; tentatively, D is TRBD1 or TRBD2 (6 bases each). V lost 0 bases to trimming and J lost 7 bases, with 24 bases between them. The CDR3 runs 19 residues. CDR1 is WSHSY and CDR2 is SAAADI in the germline V gene. The CDR3 coding sequence is TGCGCCAGCAGTGAGTCGGGCACAGGGAGCCTAGCGTTCAACGGGGAGCTGTTTTTT. Amino acid sequence: CASSESGTGSLAFNGELFF.

This CDR3 reads CASSLGSYGYTF. CDR3 DNA: TGTGCCAGCAGCTTAGGCAGCTATGGCTACACCTTC. The rearrangement joins TRBV11-2 to TRBJ1-2; D is unclear. The CDR3 length is 12 residues. The germline CDR1 and CDR2 sequences are SGHAT and FQNNGV. V was clipped by 1 base and J by 4 bases, with 4 bases between them.

V usage is TRBV9 and J usage is TRBJ1-4; TRBD1 agrees at 10 bases. With V trimmed by 3 bases and J by 7 bases, 9 bases remained unmatched. Germline loops: CDR1 SGDLS, CDR2 YYNGEE. This CDR3 has 16 residues. The CDR3 DNA reads as TGTGCCAGCAGCGACTTTGGGACAGGGGCGGTTGAAAAACTGTTTTTT. Translated: CASSDFGTGAVEKLFF.

The CDR3 DNA sequence: TGCGCCAGCAGCCAGATCCCCCGAGACCCCTACAATGAGCAGTTCTTC. Encoded protein: CASSQIPRDPYNEQFF. The chain uses TRBV4-1 and TRBJ2-1, with no clear D. Germline V CDR1 and CDR2: MGHRA, YSYEKL. This CDR3 is 16 amino acids long. V shed 3 bases and J shed 2 bases, with 14 bases lying between them.